These T cell receptor beta chains were read from a single sample in a study of graft-versus-host responses after intestinal transplantation. Sequencing was performed with immunoSEQ multiplex PCR; in TCRdb, only in-frame clones are kept and a portion is missing. Of tens of thousands of clones in the sample, over 85% were seen once. Sequencing used PBMCs, obtained 750 to 850 days after a first intestinal transplant, on the day of a second. The receptors shown here come from a human patient who received an intestinal transplant, so some T cells may come from the graft donor. Each CDR3 is given with its conserved first and last residue.

CDR3aa	v_gene	j_gene
CASSLYSGGAYEQYF	TRBV5-4	TRBJ2-7
CSVGLFGSYEQYF	TRBV29-1	TRBJ2-7
CASSPRGRVATNEKLFF	TRBV18	TRBJ1-4
CASSLVGEETQYF	TRBV7-9	TRBJ2-5
CASSGQGVGDTEAFF	TRBV28	TRBJ1-1
CASSMRWAGANVLTF	TRBV19	TRBJ2-6
CASSVSLRGNTGELFF	TRBV9	TRBJ2-2
CASSEGQGISYEQYF	TRBV7-3	-
CASSNLWGASGTLWETQYF	TRBV21-1	TRBJ2-5
CASIPWTDSYEQYF	TRBV2	TRBJ2-7
CASSPRRTQRKETQYF	TRBV7-9	TRBJ2-5
CASTLVSVGQPQHF	TRBV28	TRBJ1-5
CASSLSTLDIYEQYF	TRBV27	TRBJ2-7
CASSPTGQNYGYTF	TRBV11-1	TRBJ1-2
CSATGPREQYF	TRBV20-1	TRBJ2-7
CASSVAGSTDTQYF	TRBV9	TRBJ2-3
CASSLSLAGSGYYEQYF	TRBV28	TRBJ2-7
CASSMTSARGEQYF	TRBV7-3	TRBJ2-7
CASSPWAGETDTQYF	TRBV7-9	TRBJ2-3
CASSPRGRLNTEAFF	TRBV18	TRBJ1-1
CASSLTRLGSTDTQYF	TRBV7-3	TRBJ2-3
CASSPPGRDYEQYF	TRBV9	TRBJ2-7
CASSQEGARTGRYGYTF	TRBV4-1	TRBJ1-2
CAIINRSGNTIYF	TRBV11-2	TRBJ1-3
CASSITGNTGELFF	TRBV19	TRBJ2-2
CASSGPRDRGGETQYF	TRBV9	TRBJ2-5
CASSLGKINTGELFF	TRBV11-2	TRBJ2-2
CASYHTPNRAYTEAFF	TRBV27	TRBJ1-1
CASSLQGATSSDEQYF	TRBV7-6	TRBJ2-7
CASKVRTSANTGELFF	TRBV19	TRBJ2-2
CASSYSPNQPQHF	TRBV6-5	TRBJ1-5
CASRGPDEQFF	TRBV7-3	TRBJ2-1
CSARQFYEQYF	TRBV20-1	-
CASRDRVGDTQYF	TRBV11-2	TRBJ2-3
CASSVAPRGRMDEQYF	TRBV9	TRBJ2-7
CASSVGGGRTHEQYF	TRBV9	TRBJ2-7
CATRDRGLDEQYF	TRBV19	TRBJ2-7
CASRILAGGPRETQYF	TRBV28	TRBJ2-5
CASSQPGGGNTEAFF	TRBV14	TRBJ1-1